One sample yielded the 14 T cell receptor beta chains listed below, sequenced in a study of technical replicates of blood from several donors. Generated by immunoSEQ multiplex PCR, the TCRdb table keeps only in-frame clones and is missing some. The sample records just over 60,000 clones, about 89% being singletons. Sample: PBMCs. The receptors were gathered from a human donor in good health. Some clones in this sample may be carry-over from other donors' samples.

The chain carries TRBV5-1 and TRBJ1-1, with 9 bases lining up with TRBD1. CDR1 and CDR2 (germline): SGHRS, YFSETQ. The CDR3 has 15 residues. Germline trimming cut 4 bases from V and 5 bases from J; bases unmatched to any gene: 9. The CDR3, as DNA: TGCGCCAGCAGCCAGGGACAGGGACGTGGGACTGAAGCTTTCTTT. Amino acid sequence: CASSQGQGRGTEAFF.

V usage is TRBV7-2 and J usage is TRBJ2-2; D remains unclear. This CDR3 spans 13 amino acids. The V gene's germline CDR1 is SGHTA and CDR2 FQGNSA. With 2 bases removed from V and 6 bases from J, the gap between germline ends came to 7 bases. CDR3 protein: CASSLPPAGELFF. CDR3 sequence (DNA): TGTGCCAGCAGCTTACCCCCCGCCGGGGAGCTGTTTTTT.

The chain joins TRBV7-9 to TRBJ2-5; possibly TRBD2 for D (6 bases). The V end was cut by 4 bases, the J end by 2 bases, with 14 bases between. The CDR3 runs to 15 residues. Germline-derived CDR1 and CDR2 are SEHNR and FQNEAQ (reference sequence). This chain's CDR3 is CASSSSGHGQETQYF. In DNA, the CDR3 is TGTGCCAGCAGCTCAAGCGGGCACGGACAAGAGACCCAGTACTTC.

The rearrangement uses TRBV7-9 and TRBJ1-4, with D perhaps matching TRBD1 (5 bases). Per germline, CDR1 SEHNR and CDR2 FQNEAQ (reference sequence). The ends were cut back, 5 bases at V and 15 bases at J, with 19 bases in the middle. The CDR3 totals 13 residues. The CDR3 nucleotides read TGTGCCAGCAGCGATACCGGTACAGGTTTAATGTTTTTT. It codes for CASSDTGTGLMFF.

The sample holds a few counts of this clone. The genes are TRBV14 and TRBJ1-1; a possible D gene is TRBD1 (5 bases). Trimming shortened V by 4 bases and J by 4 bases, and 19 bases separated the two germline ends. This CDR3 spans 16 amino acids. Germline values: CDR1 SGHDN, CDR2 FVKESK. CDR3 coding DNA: TGTGCCAGCAGCCGGGTAATACCACGGGGGACCACTGAAGCTTTCTTT. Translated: CASSRVIPRGTTEAFF.

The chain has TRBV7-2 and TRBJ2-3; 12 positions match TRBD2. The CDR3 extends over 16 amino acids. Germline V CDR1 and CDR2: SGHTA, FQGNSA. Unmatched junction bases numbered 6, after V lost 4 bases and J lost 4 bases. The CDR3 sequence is CASSSRTSGKSDTQYF. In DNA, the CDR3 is TGTGCCAGCAGCTCTCGGACTAGCGGGAAGTCAGATACGCAGTATTTT.

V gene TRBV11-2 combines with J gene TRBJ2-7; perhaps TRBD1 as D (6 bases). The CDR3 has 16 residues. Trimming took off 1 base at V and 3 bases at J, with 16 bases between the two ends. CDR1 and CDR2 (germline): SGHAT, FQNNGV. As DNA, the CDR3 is TGTGCCAGCAGCTTAGCAGGGGAACAGTCCCTCTACGAGCAGTACTTC. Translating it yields CASSLAGEQSLYEQYF.

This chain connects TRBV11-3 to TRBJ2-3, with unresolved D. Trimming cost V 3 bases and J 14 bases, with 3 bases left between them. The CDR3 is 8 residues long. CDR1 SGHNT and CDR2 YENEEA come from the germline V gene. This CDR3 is CASSFRYF. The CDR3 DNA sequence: TGTGCCAGCAGCTTTAGGTATTTT.

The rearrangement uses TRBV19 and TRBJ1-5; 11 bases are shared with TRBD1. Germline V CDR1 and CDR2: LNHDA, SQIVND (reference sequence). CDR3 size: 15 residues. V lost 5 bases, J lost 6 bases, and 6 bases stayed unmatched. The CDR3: CASSSGTGGLQPQHF. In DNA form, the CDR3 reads TGTGCCAGTAGTTCCGGGACAGGGGGGCTTCAGCCCCAGCATTTT.

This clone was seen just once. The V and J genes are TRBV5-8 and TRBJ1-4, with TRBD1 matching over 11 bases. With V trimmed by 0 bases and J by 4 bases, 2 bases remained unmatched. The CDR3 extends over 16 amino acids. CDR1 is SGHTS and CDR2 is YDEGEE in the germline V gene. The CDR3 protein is CASSLVGTGGNEKLFF. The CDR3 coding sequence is TGTGCCAGCAGCTTGGTCGGGACAGGGGGTAATGAAAAACTGTTTTTT.

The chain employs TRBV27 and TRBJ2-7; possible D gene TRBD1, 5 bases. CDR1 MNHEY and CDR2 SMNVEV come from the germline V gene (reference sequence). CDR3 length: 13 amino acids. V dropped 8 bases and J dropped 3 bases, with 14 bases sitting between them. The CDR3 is CASRTPGFYEQYF. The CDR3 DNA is TGTGCCAGCCGAACACCAGGGTTCTACGAGCAGTACTTC.

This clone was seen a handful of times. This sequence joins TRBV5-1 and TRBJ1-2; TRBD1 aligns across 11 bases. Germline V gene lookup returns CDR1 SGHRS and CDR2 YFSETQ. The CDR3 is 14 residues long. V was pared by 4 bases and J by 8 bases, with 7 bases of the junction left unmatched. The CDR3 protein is CASSRDRGTWGYTF. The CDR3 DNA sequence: TGCGCCAGCAGCCGGGACAGGGGGACCTGGGGCTACACCTTC.

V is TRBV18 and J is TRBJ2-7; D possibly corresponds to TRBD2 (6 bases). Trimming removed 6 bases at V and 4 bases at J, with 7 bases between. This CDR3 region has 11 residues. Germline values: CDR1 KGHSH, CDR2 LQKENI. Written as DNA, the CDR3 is TGTGCCAGCTCTCGGGAGTACGAGCAGTACTTC. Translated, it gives CASSREYEQYF.

CDR3 region: CASSLRGNEAFF. CDR3 coding DNA: TGTGCCAGCAGCTTGCGGGGGAATGAAGCTTTCTTT. The chain uses TRBV5-6 and TRBJ1-1; tentatively, D is TRBD1 (5 bases). This CDR3 region has 12 residues. Germline V gives CDR1 SGHDT, CDR2 YYEEEE. The ends were cut back, 1 base at V and 7 bases at J, with 8 bases in the middle.